Listed below are T cell receptor beta chains from one sample, sequenced in a study of blood T cell repertoires in COVID-19. Sequencing used immunoSEQ multiplex PCR; TCRdb keeps in-frame clones, though not all of them. Counted here are about 240,000 clones, around four fifths occurring once; the ten biggest clones make up 9.5% to 15%. Material: peripheral blood. Source of these receptors: a woman aged 55-70 years with active or convalescent COVID-19. CDR3s include the opening cysteine and the closing phenylalanine or tryptophan. The D gene is left open where the match is weak. Rows give clone size only sometimes, using once, few, many, or a class for an expanded clone.

TRBV2	TRBJ1-2	-	once	TGTGCCAGCAGACCCGGGACAACCTATGGCTACACCTTC	CASRPGTTYGYTF
TRBV25-1	TRBJ1-5	-	-	TGTGCCAGCAGTGAATCGGGAGGGGCTCAGGGGCCCCAGCATTTT	CASSESGGAQGPQHF
TRBV27	TRBJ2-2	-	-	TGTGCCAGCAGTTGGACAGTAACCGGGGAGCTGTTTTTT	CASSWTVTGELFF
TRBV7-9	TRBJ2-7	TRBD1	few	TGTGCCAGCAGCGTGGCCGGGACAGGGGCCAGGGAGCAGTACTTC	CASSVAGTGAREQYF
TRBV6-2/TRBV6-3	TRBJ1-1	-	once	TGTGCCAGCAGTTACTCTGACAGAAACACTGAAGCTTTCTTT	CASSYSDRNTEAFF
TRBV5-1	TRBJ2-2	TRBD1	-	TGCGCCAGCACCGGGACAGGGAACACCGGGGAGCTGTTTTTT	CASTGTGNTGELFF
TRBV12-5	TRBJ2-7	TRBD2	-	TGTGCTACTCTCGGCGGGGGTGAGGGCTCCTACGAGCAGTACTTC	CATLGGGEGSYEQYF
TRBV28	TRBJ1-1	-	once	TGTGCCAGCGGGAGGGCGGGGAAAGCTTTCTTT	CASGRAGKAFF
TRBV30	TRBJ2-4	TRBD2	-	TGTGCCTGGAACAGCGGGGGCGGGGGGGACATTCAGTACTTC	CAWNSGGGGDIQYF
TRBV7-2	TRBJ1-2	TRBD1	-	TGTGCCAGCAGCACAAGTACAGGGGTCGGCTATGGCTACACCTTC	CASSTSTGVGYGYTF
TRBV13	TRBJ1-2	TRBD1	-	TGTGCCAGCAGCTTAACCTCCGGGACAGGGGGCCGGAACTATGGCTACACCTTC	CASSLTSGTGGRNYGYTF
TRBV4-1	TRBJ2-6	-	-	TGCGCCAGCAGCCAAGATCGCGGGGTAACCGGGGCCAACGTCCTGACTTTC	CASSQDRGVTGANVLTF
TRBV6-5	TRBJ1-1	-	-	TGTGCCGGACTCAGAGGCACTGAAGCTTTCTTT	CAGLRGTEAFF
TRBV21-1	TRBJ1-5	-	many	TGTGCCAGCAGCAACCCCGGACAGGGTATGGGCAATCAGCCCCAGCATTTT	CASSNPGQGMGNQPQHF
TRBV6-5	TRBJ2-7	-	few	TGTGCCAGCAGTTACGGCCAGACTCACTACGAGCAGTACTTC	CASSYGQTHYEQYF
TRBV2	TRBJ1-6	-	-	TGTGCCAGCAGTGTGGACAGCCTTAATAATTCACCCCTCCACTTT	CASSVDSLNNSPLHF
TRBV27	TRBJ2-2	TRBD2	-	TGTGCCAGCAGTCCCAGACTAGCGGGGACCACCGGGGAGCTGTTTTTT	CASSPRLAGTTGELFF
TRBV7-2	TRBJ2-3	-	-	TGTGCCAGCAGTTCAGTCGGGACAAGGCCCACAGATACGCAGTATTTT	CASSSVGTRPTDTQYF
TRBV7-2	TRBJ2-7	TRBD2	-	TGTGCCAGCAGCTTAGTTGACGGCGGGGGGTTGAGCTACGAGCAGTACTTC	CASSLVDGGGLSYEQYF